This T cell receptor (beta chain) was retrieved from a study of T-cell memory formation after mild COVID-19. TCRdb independently ran MiXCR on the 5' RACE reads; one entry per CDR3 protein. The table has over 150,000 distinct CDR3 sequences, under 20% seen once. This CDR3 region has 15 residues. V gave up 4 bases and J gave up 4 bases, with 15 bases separating them. Germline assignment: CDR1 SGHDT and CDR2 YYEEEE. Specimen: PBMCs or a T cell subset sorted from them (not recorded which). The source of this sequence is a man aged 18 to 35 who had mild COVID-19 (a few samples of this study predate the infection). Cell type and time point are not known. This chain links TRBV5-6 with TRBJ1-5, with a weak D call TRBD1 (5 bases). CDR3 nucleotides: TGTGCCAGCAGCGACCGGGACGGTGAGAATCAGCCCCAGCATTTT. Protein: CASSDRDGENQPQHF.